This TCR beta chain was observed in a study of blood T cell repertoires in COVID-19 (TCRdb year 2020). As for the study more broadly: Samples from collaborators originated in the United States, Italy and Spain and spanned both the acute and convalescent phases of COVID-19. HLA class I and class II types, where available, came from metadata supplied by the sample provider rather than from assay-based typing. Samples were obtained from the ongoing ImmuneRACE study (first 160 participants) and from about 1,300 subjects provided by 6 global collaborators. The material from the prospective study consisted of cDNA or gDNA derived from T cells, B-cell-depleted T cells, or PBMCs. The dataset comprised deeply sampled blood TCRbeta repertoires from subjects exposed to, actively infected with, or recovered from COVID-19. The sample metadata nearly always contained a de-identified subject ID, COVID-19 status, age in years and sex. A freely available public database, intended as a resource for researchers studying the immune response to SARS-CoV-2, is where the repertoires were released. Points the paper makes about the study in general: Clinical and demographic metadata were provided uncurated, with the amount varying by source and participant.

Concerning this clone itself: No cognate antigen has been identified for it. One base away there is no much larger clone; base qualities are not given.

TCRbeta CDR3 regions were amplified from genomic DNA by means of the immunoSEQ Assay, a bias-controlled multiplex PCR. The study's own analysis went as follows. The number of nucleated cells in each sample was estimated from the amplification of reference gene primers within the assay. To quantify the absolute abundance of each unique TCRbeta CDR3 rearrangement, sequence reads were collapsed and filtered. For each sample, productive Simpson clonality was calculated as the square root of Simpson's diversity index over productive rearrangements. Here the immuneACCESS table is served through TCRdb, limited to in-frame sequences with V and J called. Missing clones are a known gap in these copies; in checked studies unresolved V genes cover under half, and the rest lacks a known reason. V and J calls plus clone size are reproduced from that table; the DNA served to infer D and trimming. This sample comprises roughly 140,000 clones, around 84% of them detected only once. About 8.9% of the sample rests with the top ten.

Each collaborating institution followed its own protocols to collect whole blood in K2EDTA tubes. For TCRbeta analysis, collaborators shipped samples in one of three forms: frozen whole blood, isolated PBMCs, or DNA extracted from either of those sample types. Trimmed from V: 5 bases; trimmed from J: 0 bases; junction bases lacking a gene match: 11. The germline V gene specifies ENHRY as CDR1 and SYGVKD as CDR2. The CDR3, from cysteine to phenylalanine, totals 18 residues. The read is trimmed to its CDR3 DNA, 54 bases read in frame from base 1. The sequence links TRBV10-3 to TRBJ2-3; 10 junctional bases match TRBD2. The clonotype comes from a woman aged 45-59 years with acute or convalescent COVID-19. The sequenced sample consisted of peripheral blood. The CDR3 protein sequence reads: CAISPGLARSASTDTQYF. The bases read TGTGCCATCAGTCCGGGACTAGCGCGATCAGCTAGCACAGATACGCAGTATTTT.